One sample yielded the 3 T cell receptor beta chains listed below, sequenced in a study of OX40 agonist ivuxolimab in advanced cancers. Some clones are missing from TCRdb's copy, which holds only in-frame ones; the method was immunoSEQ multiplex PCR. The sample has roughly 60,000 clones, 85% seen once; the top ten hold over 3.5%. The sequencing used CD4+ or CD8+ T cells sorted from blood, collected in a trial of the OX40 agonist ivuxolimab. The source is an adult with an advanced solid tumor such as melanoma, head and neck, liver or kidney cancer.

The chain is built from TRBV29-1 and TRBJ2-5; TRBD2 matches at 8 bases. The trim removed 2 bases at V and 9 bases at J, leaving 5 bases unmatched. The CDR3 has 12 residues. Germline V gives CDR1 SQVTM, CDR2 ANQGSEA. The CDR3 DNA is TGCAGCGTTGAAACAGCGGGAGACTCCCAGTACTTC. Translation gives CSVETAGDSQYF.

The chain's CDR3 is CASSENPENYGYTF. CDR3 coding DNA: TGTGCCAGCAGTGAGAATCCGGAAAACTATGGCTACACCTTC. The rearrangement links TRBV2 to TRBJ1-2; no reliable D call. There are 14 residues in the CDR3. Trimming cost V 3 bases and J 2 bases, with 10 bases left between them. Germline V gives CDR1 SNHLY, CDR2 FYNNEI.

The rearrangement joins TRBV29-1 to TRBJ1-2; 8 bases map to TRBD1. The V gene's germline CDR1 is SQVTM and CDR2 ANQGSEA. J was trimmed by 2 bases and V by 3 bases; bases with no gene match: 2. The CDR3 is made up of 13 amino acids. CDR3 sequence (DNA): TGCAGCGTTGAGACAGGGGAGAACTATGGCTACACCTTC. Residues: CSVETGENYGYTF.